What follows are 8 T cell receptor beta chains derived from one specimen sequenced in a study of monozygotic twins with inflammatory bowel disease. Reanalyzing the 5' RACE reads, TCRdb keeps one entry per CDR3 protein, without DNA. This table holds 150,000 to 200,000 distinct CDR3 sequences. Sample: blood. These receptors originate from a human donor with ulcerative colitis or Crohn's disease, or a healthy co-twin of an affected twin (not recorded which).

V gene TRBV5-1 combines with J gene TRBJ2-2; TCRdb gives TRBD2 as the D gene, but with no DNA this cannot be confirmed. This CDR3 has 15 residues. Germline CDR1 and CDR2: SGHRS and YFSETQ. CDR3 residues: CASSLVLAVTGELFF.

The chain recombines TRBV11-3 with TRBJ2-1; the D call of TRBD2 rests on TCRdb alone, since no DNA is present to check it. CDR1 is SGHNT, CDR2 YENEEA, per germline. The CDR3 runs to 13 residues. This CDR3 is CASRGLAGDEQFF.

V is TRBV5-6 and J is TRBJ2-1; checking the TCRdb D call of TRBD2 is not possible without DNA. This CDR3 contains 16 residues. Germline V gene data show CDR1 as SGHDT and CDR2 as YYEEEE. Here the CDR3 reads CASSLGSGRAVDEQFF.

This chain connects TRBV29-1 to TRBJ2-7; as DNA is missing, the TRBD1 call by TCRdb cannot be tested. The CDR3 runs 15 residues. Germline CDR1 reads SQVTM; CDR2 reads ANQGSEA. The CDR3 reads CSVVRGIPLGYEQYF.

This chain links TRBV6-2 or TRBV6-3 with TRBJ2-7; TCRdb's D gene call, TRBD1, goes unchecked for lack of DNA. The CDR3 extends over 13 amino acids. The V gene's germline CDR1 is MNHEY and CDR2 SVGEGT. CDR3 region: CASSYPGFYEQYF.

The gene calls are TRBV5-1 and TRBJ2-7; TCRdb lists TRBD1, though no DNA is available to test this call. The CDR3 covers 14 residues. Germline loops: CDR1 SGHRS, CDR2 YFSETQ. The CDR3 region is CASSFDRGGGEQYF.

The chain has TRBV4-2 and TRBJ2-3; the TCRdb D gene call, TRBD2, has no DNA to confirm it. Germline V gives CDR1 LGHNA, CDR2 YNFKEQ. The length of the CDR3 is 18 residues. The CDR3 region is CASSQDPGGGRAVDTQYF.

V usage is TRBV7-2 and J usage is TRBJ2-1; as DNA is missing, the TRBD2 call by TCRdb cannot be tested. The CDR3 sequence is 21 residues long. Germline V CDR1 and CDR2: SGHTA, FQGNSA. CDR3 loop: CASSLASPTALAGSSYNEQFF.